This TCR beta chain stems from a study of CD8 T cells in ankylosing spondylitis. General study results and limits: Reactive arthritis synovial fluid and blood were previously reported to contain some motif variants. It appeared that ankylosing spondylitis blood was characterized by a TCR beta motif of seven or eight highly homologous variants.

Worth noting for this clonotype: As yet, its antigen is unknown.

Quantitative 5'-RACE with molecular barcodes produced the TCR beta libraries. TCRdb processed the 5' RACE reads anew with MiXCR; each CDR3 protein has one entry. The sample holds about 240,000 distinct CDR3 sequences, 20% to 30% seen once. This clonotype was sampled from a male donor with ankylosing spondylitis or in good health (not recorded which). The sample was blood, either unsorted or a sorted T cell fraction (not recorded which).

The CDR3 loop is CASSDQGGFGNTIYF. CDR3 DNA: TGTGCCAGCAGTGACCAGGGTGGTTTTGGAAACACCATATATTTT. The chain has TRBV2 and TRBJ1-3, with D possibly TRBD1 on 5 matching bases. Trimming pared 3 bases from V and 3 bases from J, leaving 12 bases between. Per germline, CDR1 SNHLY and CDR2 FYNNEI. This CDR3 has 15 residues.